These 29 T cell receptor beta chains were sequenced from one sample in a study of blood T cells in healthy people across ages (dated by TCRdb to between 2014 and 2017). Receptor amplification or capture employed 5' RACE. Instrument used: Illumina HiSeq 2500. The second PCR ran for roughly 6 to 11 cycles and used a J-beta primer mix along with a sample-barcoded 5' primer. TCRdb trimmed public reads at Q25 via fastp, called clones via MiXCR and kept in-frame beta chains. Here each entry gathers all rows of one CDR3 protein and keeps the most common genes and DNA. This sample gives hundreds of thousands of distinct CDR3 sequences in total; around 50% of them show up just once. Roughly 25% of the sample belongs to the ten largest clones. Source material: blood. The receptors were gathered from a man aged 35 to 55 in good health.

This clonotype occurred a few times. V gene TRBV11-3 combines with J gene TRBJ2-7, with D unclear. V gave up 0 bases and J gave up 1 base, with 13 bases separating them. Germline CDR1 SGHNT, CDR2 YENEEA. The CDR3 has 16 amino acids. The CDR3 nucleotides are TGTGCCAGCAGCTTAGATCACGGCCGGGTGTCCTACGAGCAGTACTTC. Amino acid sequence: CASSLDHGRVSYEQYF.

This clonotype appeared once. The chain combines TRBV20-1 with TRBJ1-1, with TRBD1 matching 8 bases. The V and J ends lost 1 base and 6 bases, in that order; junction bases with no gene match: 7. This CDR3 is built from 14 residues. Germline V gene data show CDR1 as DFQATT and CDR2 as SNEGSKA (reference sequence). The CDR3 sequence: CSARVAQGESEAFF. CDR3 nucleotides: TGCAGTGCTAGAGTCGCACAGGGGGAGTCTGAAGCTTTCTTT.

This clonotype occurred a few times. This chain uses TRBV6-1 with TRBJ2-5; no clear D. The CDR3 contains 15 residues. Germline assignment: CDR1 MNHNS and CDR2 SASEGT. The V and J ends lost 0 bases and 2 bases respectively, with 10 bases between them. The CDR3 reads CASSEAPQAQETQYF. The CDR3, as DNA: TGTGCCAGCAGTGAAGCGCCACAAGCACAAGAGACCCAGTACTTC.

This clonotype showed up many times. The rearrangement joins TRBV7-9 to TRBJ1-5; D uncertain. The CDR3 contains 14 residues. Per the germline V gene, CDR1 is SEHNR and CDR2 is FQNEAQ (reference sequence). V gave up 1 base and J gave up 1 base, with 5 bases separating them. Here the CDR3 DNA reads TGTGCCAGCAGCTTAGGGCAGAGCAATCAGCCCCAGCATTTT. Residues: CASSLGQSNQPQHF. The variable domain in full, with the rest retrieved from reference TRBV7-9 and TRBJ1-5, is DTGVSQNPRHKITKRGQNVTFRCDPISEHNRLYWYRQTLGQGPEFLTYFQNEAQLEKSRLLSDRFSAERPKGSFSTLEIQRTEQGDSAMYLCASSLGQSNQPQHFGDGTRLSIL.

The chain joins TRBV9 to TRBJ1-1; 10 positions match TRBD1. CDR3 length: 14 amino acids. From germline, CDR1 is SGDLS and CDR2 YYNGEE. J was trimmed by 6 bases and V by 3 bases; bases with no gene match: 5. The CDR3 reads CASSGQGARPEAFF. The CDR3 DNA sequence: TGTGCCAGCAGCGGACAGGGGGCGCGTCCTGAAGCTTTCTTT.

This clonotype showed up many times. The genes are TRBV15 and TRBJ2-5, with 8 bases that match TRBD2. Trimming removed 4 bases from V and 3 bases from J; junction bases left unmatched: 13. CDR1 LNHNV and CDR2 YYDKDF come from the germline V gene (reference sequence). The CDR3 has 17 residues. This CDR3 reads CATSKGPEGGGKETQYF. The CDR3 DNA reads as TGTGCCACCAGCAAGGGTCCAGAGGGCGGGGGGAAAGAGACCCAGTACTTC. Based on the CDR3 plus reference TRBV15 and TRBJ2-5, the full variable domain is DAMVIQNPRYQVTQFGKPVTLSCSQTLNHNVMYWYQQKSSQAPKLLFHYYDKDFNNEADTPDNFQSRRPNTSFCFLDIRSPGLGDTAMYLCATSKGPEGGGKETQYFGPGTRLLVL.

This chain connects TRBV7-7 to TRBJ2-1; D is ambiguous. Trimming stripped 4 bases from V and 6 bases from J, with 13 bases between. Germline V CDR1 and CDR2: SSHAT, FNYEAQ (reference sequence). The CDR3 length is 14 residues. The CDR3 sequence is CASSSSAGSNEQFF. As DNA, the CDR3 is TGTGCCAGCAGCTCGTCAGCCGGCTCCAATGAGCAGTTCTTC.

The chain employs TRBV28 and TRBJ1-1, with D maybe TRBD1 (5 bases). This CDR3 has 15 residues. Germline CDR1 reads MDHEN; CDR2 reads SYDVKM. V was clipped by 5 bases and J by 6 bases, with 19 bases between them. CDR3: CASSQNQGGVSEAFF. In DNA form, the CDR3 reads TGTGCCAGCAGTCAAAACCAGGGTGGTGTATCTGAAGCTTTCTTT.

About this clonotype itself: A much larger clone lies a single base off, so this may be a read error. The chain couples TRBV20-1 to TRBJ2-5, with 15 bases lining up with TRBD2. Germline V CDR1 and CDR2: DFQATT, SNEGSKA (reference sequence). V shed 4 bases, J shed 11 bases, and the junction held 11 bases outside the gene matches. This CDR3 contains 15 residues. The CDR3 sequence is CSATTGTSGGWEQYF. The CDR3 DNA reads as TGCAGTGCTACGACCGGGACTAGCGGGGGGTGGGAGCAGTACTTC.

This clonotype was observed a handful of times. This chain joins TRBV12-3 or TRBV12-4 and TRBJ2-5, with 9 bases aligning to TRBD2. The V segment lost 6 bases and the J segment 1 base; nucleotides outside the gene matches: 6. The CDR3 covers 15 residues. The CDR3 here is CASSRPSGIQETQYF. CDR3 DNA sequence: TGTGCCAGCAGCCGCCCTAGCGGGATCCAAGAGACCCAGTACTTC.

The chain's CDR3 is CASSFGTEETQYF. The CDR3 DNA follows: TGCGCCAGCAGCTTCGGGACGGAAGAGACCCAGTACTTC. The gene calls are TRBV5-1 and TRBJ2-5; D tentatively fits TRBD1 or TRBD2 (5 bases each). Germline V gene lookup returns CDR1 SGHRS and CDR2 YFSETQ. This CDR3 spans 13 amino acids. Trimming cost V 2 bases and J 3 bases, with 8 bases left between them.

This chain links TRBV29-1 with TRBJ2-7; 7 nucleotides align to TRBD2. This CDR3 spans 15 amino acids. Per germline, CDR1 SQVTM and CDR2 ANQGSEA. V trimming: 7 bases; J trimming: 7 bases; junction bases outside the gene matches: 19. CDR3 bases: TGCAGCGGGACCTACGAATACACGGGGGGAAGGGAGCAGTACTTC. Translated, it gives CSGTYEYTGGREQYF.

This clonotype was recorded once. The chain employs TRBV4-1 and TRBJ2-3, with D perhaps matching TRBD1 (6 bases). Germline CDR1 and CDR2: MGHRA and YSYEKL. This CDR3 contains 15 residues. Between the trimmed V and J ends, which lost 4 bases and 4 bases, there was a span of 15 bases. The CDR3 region is CASSPQGPGPDTQYF. The CDR3 nucleotides read TGCGCCAGCAGCCCACAGGGCCCCGGGCCAGATACGCAGTATTTT.

V is TRBV29-1 and J is TRBJ1-1, with D unclear. CDR3 length: 16 amino acids. V lost 6 bases, J lost 0 bases, and 20 bases lay in between. Looked up from germline, CDR1 is SQVTM and CDR2 is ANQGSEA. The CDR3 sequence: CSVVRLPGKMNTEAFF. Written as DNA, the CDR3 is TGCAGCGTAGTTAGGCTGCCGGGAAAAATGAACACTGAAGCTTTCTTT.

V and J are TRBV11-2 and TRBJ2-5; TRBD1 aligns across 10 bases. The CDR3 runs 16 residues. V trimming: 4 bases; J trimming: 4 bases; junction bases outside the gene matches: 9. Germline CDR1 SGHAT, CDR2 FQNNGV. This chain's CDR3 is CASSYGTGVDTETQYF. The CDR3, as DNA: TGTGCCAGCAGCTATGGGACAGGGGTTGACACAGAGACCCAGTACTTC.

The chain has TRBV20-1 and TRBJ2-1; a weak D match, TRBD2 (6 bases). CDR3 length: 16 amino acids. From germline, CDR1 is DFQATT and CDR2 SNEGSKA (reference sequence). Trimming cost V 0 bases and J 5 bases, with 17 bases left between them. This CDR3 reads CSAREGGYRLNNEQFF. The CDR3 region has the DNA TGCAGTGCTAGAGAGGGGGGTTATCGGTTAAACAATGAGCAGTTCTTC.

V and J are TRBV20-1 and TRBJ1-1; D is possibly TRBD1 (6 bases). The germline V gene encodes CDR1 DFQATT and CDR2 SNEGSKA (reference sequence). CDR3 size: 15 residues. V dropped 3 bases and J dropped 0 bases, with 14 bases sitting between them. CDR3: CSARGGGQLNTEAFF. CDR3 DNA: TGCAGTGCTAGGGGGGGCGGACAGTTGAACACTGAAGCTTTCTTT.

The chain employs TRBV7-2 and TRBJ1-2; 8 positions agree with TRBD1. The germline gives CDR1 SGHTA, CDR2 FQGNSA. Trimming at V came to 0 bases and at J to 7 bases, leaving 10 bases not matched to a gene. The CDR3 is made up of 16 amino acids. The CDR3 loop reads CASSLAGAGGFGGYTF. The DNA of the CDR3 is TGTGCCAGCAGCTTAGCTGGGGCAGGGGGCTTCGGTGGCTACACCTTC.

This sequence joins TRBV20-1 and TRBJ1-1; D remains ambiguous. V was clipped by 4 bases and J by 1 base, with 16 bases between them. The length of the CDR3 is 15 residues. Germline V CDR1 and CDR2: DFQATT, SNEGSKA (reference sequence). The CDR3 here is CSATGLPEGNTEAFF. In DNA, the CDR3 is TGCAGTGCTACCGGTCTACCGGAGGGGAACACTGAAGCTTTCTTT.

This clonotype was found a few times. The J gene is TRBJ2-5, the V gene TRBV7-9, with TRBD1 as a possible D gene (6 bases). This CDR3 is built from 14 residues. Trimming stripped 5 bases from V and 3 bases from J, with 13 bases between. Germline V CDR1 and CDR2: SEHNR, FQNEAQ (reference sequence). The CDR3 sequence: CASSPRQEEETQYF. In DNA, the CDR3 is TGTGCCAGCAGCCCCAGACAGGAAGAAGAGACCCAGTACTTC.

This clonotype is a singleton in its sample. The chain combines TRBV29-1 with TRBJ2-5, with D maybe TRBD2 (7 bases). CDR1 and CDR2 from the germline V gene are SQVTM and ANQGSEA. This CDR3 is 12 amino acids long. V was clipped by 8 bases and J by 13 bases, with 23 bases between them. CDR3 loop: CSCTGGLSERYF. CDR3 nucleotides: TGCAGCTGCACGGGGGGCCTGAGCGAGCGGTACTTC.

The chain is built from TRBV7-2 and TRBJ2-1, with a possible D match to TRBD1 (6 bases). V lost 2 bases and J 3 bases, leaving 11 bases between the germline ends. The CDR3 runs 15 residues. CDR1 is SGHTA and CDR2 is FQGNSA in the germline V gene. DNA of the CDR3: TGTGCCAGCAGCTTAATCGTAGGGGGCTACAATGAGCAGTTCTTC. Translated: CASSLIVGGYNEQFF.

This chain joins TRBV4-1 and TRBJ1-5, with 12 nucleotides matching TRBD1. Germline CDR1 and CDR2: MGHRA and YSYEKL. This CDR3 region has 20 residues. J was trimmed by 0 bases and V by 0 bases; bases with no gene match: 9. The CDR3: CASSQERGTGGDFSNQPQHF. The CDR3 DNA sequence: TGCGCCAGCAGCCAAGAAAGGGGGACAGGGGGCGATTTTAGCAATCAGCCCCAGCATTTT.

The chain carries TRBV5-6 and TRBJ2-1; TRBD2 is a possible D gene (6 bases). Trimming took off 3 bases at V and 14 bases at J, with 12 bases between the two ends. The length of the CDR3 is 11 residues. Germline CDR1 reads SGHDT; CDR2 reads YYEEEE. CDR3 region: CASSSRGGEFF. CDR3 nucleotides: TGTGCCAGCAGCTCGAGGGGCGGGGAGTTCTTC. The variable domain in full, with the rest retrieved from reference TRBV5-6 and TRBJ2-1, is DAGVTQSPTHLIKTRGQQVTLRCSPKSGHDTVSWYQQALGQGPQFIFQYYEEEERQRGNFPDRFSGHQFPNYSSELNVNALLLGDSALYLCASSSRGGEFFGPGTRLTVL.

This chain uses TRBV28 with TRBJ1-2; TRBD1 agrees at 8 bases. Germline CDR1 and CDR2: MDHEN and SYDVKM. V was clipped by 4 bases and J by 4 bases; unmatched bases: 8. CDR3 length equals 15 residues. CDR3 sequence reads: CASSSPTGAGYGYTF. The CDR3 DNA follows: TGTGCCAGCAGTTCACCGACAGGGGCTGGCTATGGCTACACCTTC.

This clonotype turned up a few times. CDR3 sequence: CSAMGLAGGGEQFF. CDR3 coding DNA: TGCAGCGCCATGGGACTAGCCGGAGGAGGTGAGCAGTTCTTC. The V gene is TRBV29-1, the J gene TRBJ2-1; 9 bases are a match to TRBD2. The CDR3 is 14 residues long. V was pared by 7 bases and J by 9 bases, with 13 bases of the junction left unmatched. Germline values: CDR1 SQVTM, CDR2 ANQGSEA.

The J gene is TRBJ2-7, the V gene TRBV27, with TRBD1 matching 8 bases. This CDR3 has 16 residues. Germline V lookup: CDR1 MNHEY, CDR2 SMNVEV (reference sequence). Germline trimming cut 0 bases from V and 3 bases from J; bases unmatched to any gene: 7. The CDR3 loop reads CASSLSTGDYHYEQYF. CDR3 nucleotide sequence: TGTGCCAGCAGTTTATCGACAGGGGATTATCACTACGAGCAGTACTTC.

The rearrangement uses TRBV7-9 and TRBJ1-4, with D maybe TRBD1 (6 bases). The germline CDR1 and CDR2 sequences are SEHNR and FQNEAQ (reference sequence). V was shortened by 5 bases and J by 13 bases, with 14 bases between the two germline ends. The CDR3 consists of 12 residues. The CDR3 bases are TGTGCCAGCAGCACCACAGGGAAGAGACTGTTTTTT. This gives the protein CASSTTGKRLFF.

This CDR3 reads CASSLYLGTNSPLHF. The CDR3 DNA reads as TGTGCCAGCAGTTTATATCTCGGGACGAATTCACCCCTCCACTTT. The genes are TRBV27 and TRBJ1-6; D might be TRBD1 (5 bases). Trimming took 1 base from V and 7 from J, leaving 11 bases between them. Germline V lookup: CDR1 MNHEY, CDR2 SMNVEV (reference sequence). There are 15 residues in the CDR3.